Presented here are 16 T cell receptor beta chains from one specimen sequenced in a study of T cell responses to AZD1222 COVID-19 vaccine. Sequencing used immunoSEQ multiplex PCR; TCRdb keeps in-frame clones, though not all of them. The sample gives approximately 70,000 clones, 75% to 90% of which show up once; less than 3% is in the top ten. Sequences were derived from peripheral blood, sampled on day 0 of AZD1222 vaccination. Every receptor here comes from an adult in good health.

The chain carries TRBV7-9 and TRBJ1-2, with D tentatively TRBD1 (5 bases). This CDR3 has 12 amino acids. V lost 2 bases and J lost 8, with 9 bases in between. Germline V gene data show CDR1 as SEHNR and CDR2 as FQNEAQ (reference sequence). CDR3 sequence reads: CASSLTGSGYTF. The CDR3 coding sequence is TGTGCCAGCAGCTTAACAGGAAGCGGCTACACCTTC.

The chain links TRBV29-1 to TRBJ1-1; D not resolved. The length of the CDR3 is 13 residues. Trimming removed 6 bases at V and 1 base at J, with 12 bases between. Germline V gene sequence: CDR1 SQVTM, CDR2 ANQGSEA. CDR3 protein: CSVNRGANTEAFF. CDR3 DNA sequence: TGCAGCGTCAATCGGGGTGCGAACACTGAAGCTTTCTTT.

The gene calls are TRBV9 and TRBJ1-1, with 8 bases that match TRBD1. V dropped 5 bases and J dropped 1; count of bases not matched to a gene: 7. The CDR3 contains 15 residues. Germline assignment: CDR1 SGDLS and CDR2 YYNGEE. The CDR3 DNA reads as TGTGCCAGCAGTGAAGGACAGGGTGGGAACACTGAAGCTTTCTTT. Translation: CASSEGQGGNTEAFF. Full variable domain (missing parts from reference TRBV9 and TRBJ1-1): DSGVTQTPKHLITATGQRVTLRCSPRSGDLSVYWYQQSLDQGLQFLIQYYNGEERAKGNILERFSAQQFPDLHSELNLSSLELGDSALYFCASSEGQGGNTEAFFGQGTRLTVV.

In this sample, this clone turned up a few times. In the same sample, other DNA sequences code for this CDR3. This CDR3 reads CASSFGGGGTDTQYF. DNA of the CDR3: TGTGCCAGCAGTTTTGGCGGGGGGGGCACAGATACGCAGTATTTT. The V gene is TRBV28, the J gene TRBJ2-3, with 9 bases fitting TRBD2. Germline V CDR1 and CDR2: MDHEN, SYDVKM. This CDR3 has 15 residues. Losses at the gene ends were 3 bases for V and 1 base for J; bases not matched to a gene: 2. The full variable domain, with the rest looked up from reference TRBV28 and TRBJ2-3, is DVKVTQSSRYLVKRTGEKVFLECVQDMDHENMFWYRQDPGLGLRLIYFSYDVKMKEKGDIPEGYSVSREKKERFSLILESASTNQTSMYLCASSFGGGGTDTQYFGPGTRLTVL.

The chain carries TRBV28 and TRBJ2-4; D is uncertain. Germline V CDR1 and CDR2: MDHEN, SYDVKM. The CDR3 is made up of 13 amino acids. V lost 4 bases to trimming and J lost 6 bases, with 10 bases between them. In DNA form, the CDR3 reads TGTGCCAGCAGTTGGGCTGGAAGAAACATTCAGTACTTC. Amino acid sequence: CASSWAGRNIQYF.

This clone came up once. The V and J genes are TRBV5-1 and TRBJ1-5; D is ambiguous. V lost 0 bases and J 4 bases, leaving 8 bases between the germline ends. Germline assignment: CDR1 SGHRS and CDR2 YFSETQ. The CDR3 has 14 residues. The CDR3 is CASSLVGENQPQHF. The CDR3 DNA reads as TGCGCCAGCAGCTTGGTCGGCGAAAATCAGCCCCAGCATTTT.

The chain is built from TRBV5-4 and TRBJ2-3; 9 nucleotides match TRBD2. The CDR3 covers 18 residues. Germline V CDR1 and CDR2: SGHNT, YYREEE (reference sequence). Trimming took 4 bases from V and 1 from J; bases not matched to a gene: 13. CDR3 nucleotides: TGTGCCAGCAGCCTGGGATTGGGATTAGCGGGAGGCACAGATACGCAGTATTTT. It codes for CASSLGLGLAGGTDTQYF.

The rearrangement uses TRBV29-1 and TRBJ1-4; 8 bases agree with TRBD1. This CDR3 comprises 14 residues. The germline CDR1 and CDR2 sequences are SQVTM and ANQGSEA. Trimming at V came to 6 bases and at J to 2 bases, leaving 5 bases not matched to a gene. The CDR3 loop is CSVGQDGTNEKLFF. The CDR3 bases are TGCAGCGTGGGACAGGACGGCACTAATGAAAAACTGTTTTTT. The whole variable domain, remainder taken from reference TRBV29-1 and TRBJ1-4, is SAVISQKPSRDICQRGTSLTIQCQVDSQVTMMFWYRQQPGQSLTLIATANQGSEATYESGFVIDKFPISRPNLTFSTLTVSNMSPEDSSIYLCSVGQDGTNEKLFFGSGTQLSVL.

The chain uses TRBV6-6 and TRBJ2-1; 9 nucleotides line up with TRBD2. Trimming removed 6 bases from V and 8 bases from J; junction bases left unmatched: 8. Germline-derived CDR1 and CDR2 are MNHNY and SVGAGI (reference sequence). This CDR3 is 14 amino acids long. Here the CDR3 reads CASSTGAGGHEQFF. CDR3 DNA: TGTGCCAGCAGCACGGGCGCGGGGGGGCATGAGCAGTTCTTC.

This chain connects TRBV30 to TRBJ1-1; D may be TRBD1 (6 bases). Trimming removed 0 bases at V and 4 bases at J, with 12 bases between. Germline CDR1 GTSNPN, CDR2 SVGIG (reference sequence). The CDR3 consists of 14 residues. The CDR3: CAWSVGGLSTEAFF. The CDR3 region has the DNA TGTGCCTGGAGTGTCGGGGGCCTGAGCACTGAAGCTTTCTTT.

The V gene is TRBV2, the J gene TRBJ2-7, with TRBD1 matching 7 bases. Trimming at V came to 0 bases and at J to 4 bases, leaving 0 bases not matched to a gene. The CDR3 extends over 13 amino acids. The germline V gene has CDR1 SNHLY and CDR2 FYNNEI. CDR3: CASSEARGYEQYF. DNA of the CDR3: TGTGCCAGCAGTGAAGCCAGGGGGTACGAGCAGTACTTC.

This chain connects TRBV24-1 to TRBJ2-5, with 7 bases lining up with TRBD1. The CDR3 consists of 16 residues. CDR1 is KGHDR and CDR2 is SFDVKD in the germline V gene. After removal of 3 bases from V and 0 bases from J, the junction contained 6 bases not matched to a gene. CDR3 amino acids: CATSDPRDSNQETQYF. As DNA, the CDR3 is TGTGCCACCAGTGATCCTAGGGACAGTAACCAAGAGACCCAGTACTTC.

This clone has only one observation. V is TRBV29-1 and J is TRBJ2-2; the match to TRBD2 covers 7 bases. The CDR3 loop spans 17 amino acids. The V segment lost 6 bases and the J segment 5 bases; nucleotides outside the gene matches: 18. Germline CDR1 is SQVTM and CDR2 is ANQGSEA. For the CDR3, the DNA is TGCAGCGTGGGAAGCGATGGCGGGGGTGTTTTTACCGGGGAGCTGTTTTTT. Protein product: CSVGSDGGGVFTGELFF.

V and J are TRBV28 and TRBJ1-5, with no clear D. Germline assignment: CDR1 MDHEN and CDR2 SYDVKM. V lost 5 bases and J 5 bases, leaving 7 bases between the germline ends. This CDR3 spans 12 amino acids. CDR3 loop: CASSEEDQPQHF. As DNA, the CDR3 is TGTGCCAGCAGTGAGGAGGATCAGCCCCAGCATTTT.

This chain links TRBV28 with TRBJ2-7; 12 nucleotides agree with TRBD2. Trimming cost V 5 bases and J 0 bases; bases outside gene matches: 5. Germline CDR1 MDHEN, CDR2 SYDVKM. The CDR3 runs to 16 residues. The CDR3 DNA reads TGTGCCAGCAGTCTAGGACTAGCGGGGAGCTCCTACGAGCAGTACTTC. As protein: CASSLGLAGSSYEQYF.

This clone was detected once. This chain uses TRBV20-1 with TRBJ2-7, with 7 positions matching TRBD1. CDR1 is DFQATT and CDR2 is SNEGSKA in the germline V gene (reference sequence). V shed 5 bases, J shed 4 bases, and the junction held 2 bases outside the gene matches. There are 11 residues in the CDR3. The chain's CDR3 is CSAVDRYEQYF. DNA of the CDR3: TGCAGTGCTGTGGACAGGTACGAGCAGTACTTC.